The entry that follows covers one TCR beta chain sequence. Antigen: not known. This sample was taken from a study of T cell responses to AZD1222 COVID-19 vaccine. Looking at the study overall: Pooling covered second doses at about 4 or about 12 weeks.

The V and J ends lost 6 bases and 4 bases respectively, with 12 bases between them. The V gene's germline CDR1 is MDHEN and CDR2 SYDVKM. This CDR3 spans 13 amino acids. Study-level points and caveats: A rise in Spike-specific TCR breadth and depth followed two AZD1222 doses. Baseline seropositivity occurred in only a handful of AZD1222 recipients.

Profiling relied on immunoSEQ multiplex PCR, and the TCRdb table lists in-frame clones only, not all of them. Of 200,000 or so clones listed, 85% to 95% are singletons. The sequences come from peripheral blood, collected on day 0 of AZD1222 vaccination. The rearrangement joins TRBV28 to TRBJ1-2, with D perhaps TRBD1 (6 bases). The receptor was isolated from an adult in good health. CDR3 coding DNA: TGTGCCAGCAGAATAACAGGGATCTATGGCTACACCTTC. Translating it yields CASRITGIYGYTF.